This note documents a single T cell receptor beta chain sequence. Its antigen is undetermined. This sample was taken from a study of vaccination and CD4 T cells after COVID-19. Study-level information: In culture, cells were exposed to overlapping spike peptides from SARS-CoV-2, HCoV-NL63, HCoV-OC43 and HCoV-229E. Control wells got either CEFX epitopes, HIV-1 Nef peptides, or no peptide at all.

Cultured CD4+ T-cell DNA underwent Oncomine TCR Beta short-read sequencing. TCRdb used MiXCR to reprocess the PCR reads, holding one entry per CDR3 protein. There are 8,000 to 10,000 distinct CDR3 sequences in the sample; roughly 57% occur only once, and around 25% lies in the top ten. Indicated treatment: roughly 11-day PBMC culture with coronavirus spike peptide pools or control peptides (ViraFEST assay). Each well held 2 million or so PBMCs in IL-2 (roughly 10 IU/ml) medium with 10 ug/ml peptide pools. The sequencing input was CD4+ T cells from blood, cultured in vitro. The origin of this receptor is a human donor who had recovered from COVID-19.

DNA for the CDR3: TGTGCCAGCAGTGGATCCGGGCTCACAGATACGCAGTATTTT. Its protein is CASSGSGLTDTQYF. The chain joins TRBV6-1 to TRBJ2-3, with D unresolved. The germline V gene has CDR1 MNHNS and CDR2 SASEGT. V was cut by 4 bases and J by 2 bases, with 10 bases left in between. This CDR3 is built from 14 residues.